This paragraph reports one TCR beta chain. Its antigen is currently unknown. This record comes from a study of response to subunit inactivated influenza vaccine. TCRdb processed the RT-PCR reads anew with MiXCR; each CDR3 protein has one entry. The sample includes roughly 700,000 distinct CDR3 sequences, around 13% of them seen just once. Germline loops: CDR1 MNHEY, CDR2 SVGEGT. The CDR3 has 12 amino acids. V was clipped by 4 bases and J by 6 bases, with 8 bases between them. General study findings and limits: Researchers suggested that each seasonal influenza vaccination recruits few new T cells.

The material sequenced was PBMCs from blood, taken approximately 15 days before vaccination. The TCR was taken from a man aged 50-59 years who received an inactivated influenza vaccine. The chain employs TRBV6-2 or TRBV6-3 and TRBJ2-3; D is undetermined. The CDR3, as DNA: TGTGCCAGCAGTTTCGCGCGGGATACGCAGTATTTT. It is translated as CASSFARDTQYF.